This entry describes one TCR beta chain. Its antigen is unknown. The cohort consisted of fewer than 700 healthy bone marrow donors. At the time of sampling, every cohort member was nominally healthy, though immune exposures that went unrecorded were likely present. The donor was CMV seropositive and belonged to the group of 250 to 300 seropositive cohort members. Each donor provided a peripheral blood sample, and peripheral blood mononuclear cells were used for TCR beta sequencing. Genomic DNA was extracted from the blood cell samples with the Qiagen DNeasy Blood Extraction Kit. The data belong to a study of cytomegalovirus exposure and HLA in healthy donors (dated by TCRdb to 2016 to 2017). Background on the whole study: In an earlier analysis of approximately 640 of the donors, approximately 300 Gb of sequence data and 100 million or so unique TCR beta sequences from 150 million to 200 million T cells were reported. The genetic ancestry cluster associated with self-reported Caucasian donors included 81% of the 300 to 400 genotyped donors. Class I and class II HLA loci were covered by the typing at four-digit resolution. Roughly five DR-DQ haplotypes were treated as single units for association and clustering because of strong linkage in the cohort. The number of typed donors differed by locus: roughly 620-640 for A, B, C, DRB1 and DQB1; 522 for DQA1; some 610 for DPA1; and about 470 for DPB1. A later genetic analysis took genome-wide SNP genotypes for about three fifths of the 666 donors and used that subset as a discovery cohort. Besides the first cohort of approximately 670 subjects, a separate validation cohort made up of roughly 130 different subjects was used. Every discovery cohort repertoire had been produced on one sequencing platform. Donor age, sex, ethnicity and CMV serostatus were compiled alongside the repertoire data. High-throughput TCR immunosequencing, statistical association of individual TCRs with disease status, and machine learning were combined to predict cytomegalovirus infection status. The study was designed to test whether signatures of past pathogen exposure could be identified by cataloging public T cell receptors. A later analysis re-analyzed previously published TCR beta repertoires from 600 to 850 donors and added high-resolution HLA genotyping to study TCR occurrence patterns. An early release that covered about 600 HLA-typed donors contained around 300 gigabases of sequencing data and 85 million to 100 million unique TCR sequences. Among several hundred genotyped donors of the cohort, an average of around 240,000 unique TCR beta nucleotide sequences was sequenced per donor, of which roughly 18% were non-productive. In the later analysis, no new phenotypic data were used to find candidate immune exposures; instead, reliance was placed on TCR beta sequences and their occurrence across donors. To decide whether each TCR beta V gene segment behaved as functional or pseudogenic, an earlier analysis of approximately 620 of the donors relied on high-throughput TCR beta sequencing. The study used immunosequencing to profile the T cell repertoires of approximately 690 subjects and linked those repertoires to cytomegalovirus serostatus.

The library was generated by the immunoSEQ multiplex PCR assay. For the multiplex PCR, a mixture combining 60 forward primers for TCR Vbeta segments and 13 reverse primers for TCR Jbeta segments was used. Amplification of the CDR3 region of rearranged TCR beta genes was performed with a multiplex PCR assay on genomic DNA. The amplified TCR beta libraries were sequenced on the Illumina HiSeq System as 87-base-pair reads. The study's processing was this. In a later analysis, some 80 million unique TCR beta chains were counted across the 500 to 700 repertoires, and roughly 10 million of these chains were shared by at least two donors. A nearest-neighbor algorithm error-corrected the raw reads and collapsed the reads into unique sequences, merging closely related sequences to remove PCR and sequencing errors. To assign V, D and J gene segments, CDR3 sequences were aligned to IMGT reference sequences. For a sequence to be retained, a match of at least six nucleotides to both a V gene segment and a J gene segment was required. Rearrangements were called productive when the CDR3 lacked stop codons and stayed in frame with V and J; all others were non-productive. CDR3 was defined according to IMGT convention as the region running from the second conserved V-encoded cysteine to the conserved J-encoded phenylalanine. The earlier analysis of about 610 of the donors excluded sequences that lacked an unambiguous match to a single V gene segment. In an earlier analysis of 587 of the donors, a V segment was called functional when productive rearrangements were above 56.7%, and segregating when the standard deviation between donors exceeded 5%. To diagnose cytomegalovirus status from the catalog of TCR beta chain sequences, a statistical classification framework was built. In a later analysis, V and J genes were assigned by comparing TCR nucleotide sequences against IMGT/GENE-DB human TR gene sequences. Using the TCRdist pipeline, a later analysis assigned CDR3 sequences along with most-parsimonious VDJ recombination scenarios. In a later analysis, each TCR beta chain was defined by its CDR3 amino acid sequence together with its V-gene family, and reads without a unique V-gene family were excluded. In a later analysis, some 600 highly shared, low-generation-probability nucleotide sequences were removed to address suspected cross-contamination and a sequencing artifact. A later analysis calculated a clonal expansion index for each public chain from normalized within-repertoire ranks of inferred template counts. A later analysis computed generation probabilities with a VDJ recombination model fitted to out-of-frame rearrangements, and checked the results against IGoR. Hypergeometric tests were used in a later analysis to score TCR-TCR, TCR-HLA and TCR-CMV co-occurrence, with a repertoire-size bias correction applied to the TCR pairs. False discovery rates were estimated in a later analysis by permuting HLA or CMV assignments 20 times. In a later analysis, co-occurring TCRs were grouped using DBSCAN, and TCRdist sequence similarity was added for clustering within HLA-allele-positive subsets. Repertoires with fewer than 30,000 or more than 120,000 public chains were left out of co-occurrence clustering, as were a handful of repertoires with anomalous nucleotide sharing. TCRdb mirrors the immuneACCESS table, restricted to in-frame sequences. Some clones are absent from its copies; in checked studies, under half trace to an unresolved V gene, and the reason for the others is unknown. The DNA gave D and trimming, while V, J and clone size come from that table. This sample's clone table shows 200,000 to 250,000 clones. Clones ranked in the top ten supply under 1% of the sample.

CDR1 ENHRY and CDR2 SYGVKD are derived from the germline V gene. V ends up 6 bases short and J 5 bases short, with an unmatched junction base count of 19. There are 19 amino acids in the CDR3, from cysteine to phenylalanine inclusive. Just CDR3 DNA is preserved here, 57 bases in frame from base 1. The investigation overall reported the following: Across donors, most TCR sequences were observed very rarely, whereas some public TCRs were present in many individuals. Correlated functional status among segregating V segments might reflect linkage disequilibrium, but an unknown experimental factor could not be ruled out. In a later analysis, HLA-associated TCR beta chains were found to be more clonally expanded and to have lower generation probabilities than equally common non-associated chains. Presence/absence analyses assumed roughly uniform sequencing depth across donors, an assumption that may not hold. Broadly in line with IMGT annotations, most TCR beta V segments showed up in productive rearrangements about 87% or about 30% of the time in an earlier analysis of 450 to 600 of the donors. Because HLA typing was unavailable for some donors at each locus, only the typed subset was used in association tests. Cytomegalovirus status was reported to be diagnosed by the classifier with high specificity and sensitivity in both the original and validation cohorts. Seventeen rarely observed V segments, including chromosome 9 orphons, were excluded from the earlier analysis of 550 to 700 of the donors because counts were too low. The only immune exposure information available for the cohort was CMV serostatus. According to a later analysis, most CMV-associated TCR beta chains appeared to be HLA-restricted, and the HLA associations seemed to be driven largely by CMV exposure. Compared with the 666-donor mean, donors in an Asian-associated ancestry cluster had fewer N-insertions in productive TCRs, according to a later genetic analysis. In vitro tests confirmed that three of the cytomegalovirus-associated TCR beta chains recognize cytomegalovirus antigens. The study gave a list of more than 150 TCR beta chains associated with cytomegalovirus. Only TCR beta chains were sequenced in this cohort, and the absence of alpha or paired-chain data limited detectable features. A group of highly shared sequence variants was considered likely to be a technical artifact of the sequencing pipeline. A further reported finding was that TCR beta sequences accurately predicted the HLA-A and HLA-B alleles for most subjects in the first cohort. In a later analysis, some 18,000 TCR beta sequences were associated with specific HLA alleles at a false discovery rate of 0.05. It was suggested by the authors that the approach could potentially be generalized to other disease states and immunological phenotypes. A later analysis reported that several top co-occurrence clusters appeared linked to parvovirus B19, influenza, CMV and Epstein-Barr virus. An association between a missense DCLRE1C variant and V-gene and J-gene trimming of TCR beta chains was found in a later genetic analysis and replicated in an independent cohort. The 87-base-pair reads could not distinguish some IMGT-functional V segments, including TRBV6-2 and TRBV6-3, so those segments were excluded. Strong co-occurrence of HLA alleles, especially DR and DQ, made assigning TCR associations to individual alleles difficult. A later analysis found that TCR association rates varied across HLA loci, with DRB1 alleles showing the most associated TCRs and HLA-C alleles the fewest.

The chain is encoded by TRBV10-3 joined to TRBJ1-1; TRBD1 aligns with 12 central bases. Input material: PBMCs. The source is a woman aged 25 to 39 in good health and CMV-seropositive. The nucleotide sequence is TGTGCCATCAGGACACCTCCCGGGACAGGGGGCCAAGGAGGGACTGAAGCTTTCTTT. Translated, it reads CAIRTPPGTGGQGGTEAFF.